Each of the 15 T cell receptor beta chains below was sequenced from the same sample in a study of blood T cell repertoires in COVID-19. The protocol was immunoSEQ multiplex PCR, while the TCRdb copy is restricted to in-frame clones and leaves out a portion. The sample lists around 370,000 clones; 80% to 90% were seen once. The sequenced sample consisted of peripheral blood. These receptors all come from a woman aged 50 to 60 with COVID-19, enrolled during active disease.

V gene TRBV12-5 combines with J gene TRBJ2-7; 7 nucleotides line up with TRBD1. The CDR3 loop spans 15 amino acids. From germline, CDR1 is LGHNT and CDR2 FRNRAP. Trimming took 1 base from V and 3 from J; bases not matched to a gene: 6. This CDR3 reads CASGLGGQKDYEQYF. CDR3 DNA: TGTGCTAGTGGTTTGGGGGGACAGAAAGACTACGAGCAGTACTTC. Looking up the rest from reference TRBV12-5 and TRBJ2-7 gives the full variable domain: DARVTQTPRHKVTEMGQEVTMRCQPILGHNTVFWYRQTMMQGLELLAYFRNRAPLDDSGMPKDRFSAEMPDATLATLKIQPSEPRDSAVYFCASGLGGQKDYEQYFGPGTRLTVT.

This rearrangement joins TRBV19 to TRBJ2-7; 15 bases agree with TRBD2. CDR1 LNHDA and CDR2 SQIVND come from the germline V gene (reference sequence). With 4 bases clipped from V and 4 bases from J, the junction kept 8 bases outside the gene matches. There are 17 residues in the CDR3. The CDR3 loop reads CASSTKTGTSGRYEQYF. In nucleotides, the CDR3 is TGTGCCAGTAGTACGAAGACCGGGACTAGCGGGAGGTACGAGCAGTACTTC.

The J gene is TRBJ1-1, the V gene TRBV4-3; D is perhaps TRBD1 (6 bases). Germline V gene lookup returns CDR1 LGHNA and CDR2 YSLEER. This CDR3 region has 13 residues. The V end was cut by 3 bases, the J end by 1 base, with 6 bases between. DNA of the CDR3: TGCGCCAGCAGCCAGACAGGGAACACTGAAGCTTTCTTT. Protein: CASSQTGNTEAFF.

The V gene is TRBV7-8, the J gene TRBJ1-5; D may be TRBD1 (5 bases). Germline CDR1 is SGHVS and CDR2 is FQNEAQ. This CDR3 is built from 16 residues. The ends were cut back, 5 bases at V and 0 bases at J, with 14 bases in the middle. In DNA, the CDR3 is TGTGCCAGCAGCCGTACCGGGGGTACTAGCAATCAGCCCCAGCATTTT. Translation gives CASSRTGGTSNQPQHF.

J is TRBJ1-1 and V is TRBV27, with D uncertain. This CDR3 contains 13 residues. V dropped 0 bases and J dropped 3 bases, with 5 bases sitting between them. The germline V gene encodes CDR1 MNHEY and CDR2 SMNVEV (reference sequence). The CDR3 protein is CASSLSGDTEAFF. CDR3 sequence (DNA): TGTGCCAGCAGTTTATCGGGAGACACTGAAGCTTTCTTT.

This clone has a handful of counts. This sequence joins TRBV7-8 and TRBJ1-1; D gene ambiguous. The germline V gene has CDR1 SGHVS and CDR2 FQNEAQ. Trimming left V 5 bases short and J 3 bases short, with 16 bases between. There are 15 residues in the CDR3. This chain's CDR3 is CASSNQTGSYTEAFF. CDR3 DNA: TGTGCCAGCAGCAACCAAACGGGGTCGTACACTGAAGCTTTCTTT.

This chain uses TRBV10-3 with TRBJ2-7; 8 nucleotides line up with TRBD1. Germline V gene sequence: CDR1 ENHRY, CDR2 SYGVKD. Trimming at V came to 3 bases and at J to 3 bases, leaving 7 bases not matched to a gene. This CDR3 comprises 15 residues. This CDR3 is CAISDLGQGYYEQYF. DNA for the CDR3: TGTGCCATCAGTGACCTCGGACAGGGTTACTACGAGCAGTACTTC.

The V and J genes are TRBV7-2 and TRBJ2-3; D may be TRBD2 (5 bases). Germline CDR1 SGHTA, CDR2 FQGNSA. Trimming pared 0 bases from V and 6 bases from J, leaving 7 bases between. CDR3 length: 13 residues. The CDR3 loop reads CASSLARGDTQYF. In nucleotides, the CDR3 is TGTGCCAGCAGCTTAGCGCGCGGGGATACGCAGTATTTT.

The count of this clone is one. The chain has TRBV6-2 or TRBV6-3 and TRBJ2-7, with 9 bases lining up with TRBD2. V was pared by 2 bases and J by 3 bases, with 8 bases of the junction left unmatched. Per germline, CDR1 MNHEY and CDR2 SVGEGT. The CDR3 has 16 residues. The CDR3 is CASSYDTVREGYEQYF. DNA of the CDR3: TGTGCCAGCAGTTACGATACCGTGCGGGAGGGCTACGAGCAGTACTTC.

This clone was found a few times. The chain employs TRBV2 and TRBJ2-2; 7 bases match TRBD1. The length of the CDR3 is 14 residues. Germline V CDR1 and CDR2: SNHLY, FYNNEI. Trimming took 6 bases from V and 3 from J; bases not matched to a gene: 4. Here the CDR3 reads CASRQGPDTGELFF. The CDR3 DNA follows: TGTGCCAGCAGACAGGGGCCCGACACCGGGGAGCTGTTTTTT. Drawing the rest from reference TRBV2 and TRBJ2-2, the complete variable domain is EPEVTQTPSHQVTQMGQEVILRCVPISNHLYFYWYRQILGQKVEFLVSFYNNEISEKSEIFDDQFSVERPDGSNFTLKIRSTKLEDSAMYFCASRQGPDTGELFFGEGSRLTVL.

This clone was recorded a few times. The CDR3 loop is CASSRYSGRAYTGELFF. The CDR3 DNA sequence: TGTGCCAGCAGTCGATATAGCGGGAGGGCGTATACCGGGGAGCTGTTTTTT. The chain has TRBV3-1 (or the pseudogene TRBV3-2) and TRBJ2-2, with 11 nucleotides matching TRBD2. The CDR3 is 17 residues long. CDR1 LGHDT and CDR2 YNNKEL come from the germline V gene (reference sequence). V lost 6 bases and J lost 5; bases outside the gene matches: 11.

The chain carries TRBV18 and TRBJ2-2; D not resolved. The CDR3 has 15 residues. Trimming removed 2 bases from V and 6 bases from J, with 13 bases in between. The germline gives CDR1 KGHSH, CDR2 LQKENI. CDR3 residues: CASSPFTLRAGELFF. DNA for the CDR3: TGTGCCAGCTCACCATTCACCCTCCGCGCCGGGGAGCTGTTTTTT.

The V call is TRBV10-2, the J call TRBJ2-3, with 12 bases that match TRBD2. Germline lookup yields CDR1 WSHSY and CDR2 SAAADI. This CDR3 comprises 15 residues. V shed 6 bases, J shed 4 bases, and the junction held 5 bases outside the gene matches. The CDR3 loop is CASRNGLAGSDTQYF. Written as DNA, the CDR3 is TGCGCCAGCAGAAACGGACTAGCGGGGTCAGATACGCAGTATTTT.

This chain joins TRBV4-2 and TRBJ2-3, with 7 bases fitting TRBD2. The V gene's germline CDR1 is LGHNA and CDR2 YNFKEQ. The CDR3 covers 16 residues. V was pared by 4 bases and J by 6 bases, with 13 bases of the junction left unmatched. CDR3 amino acids: CASSRIPAGATDTQYF. The CDR3 nucleotides are TGTGCCAGCAGCCGCATCCCCGCGGGAGCGACCGATACGCAGTATTTT.

This clone was detected once. This rearrangement joins TRBV15 to TRBJ2-3; D might be TRBD1 (5 bases). This CDR3 comprises 15 residues. With 0 bases removed from V and 4 bases from J, the gap between germline ends came to 11 bases. Germline V gene sequence: CDR1 LNHNV, CDR2 YYDKDF (reference sequence). For the CDR3, the DNA is TGTGCCACCAGCAGAGAAAAAGGGGCGGCAGATACGCAGTATTTT. Translated: CATSREKGAADTQYF.